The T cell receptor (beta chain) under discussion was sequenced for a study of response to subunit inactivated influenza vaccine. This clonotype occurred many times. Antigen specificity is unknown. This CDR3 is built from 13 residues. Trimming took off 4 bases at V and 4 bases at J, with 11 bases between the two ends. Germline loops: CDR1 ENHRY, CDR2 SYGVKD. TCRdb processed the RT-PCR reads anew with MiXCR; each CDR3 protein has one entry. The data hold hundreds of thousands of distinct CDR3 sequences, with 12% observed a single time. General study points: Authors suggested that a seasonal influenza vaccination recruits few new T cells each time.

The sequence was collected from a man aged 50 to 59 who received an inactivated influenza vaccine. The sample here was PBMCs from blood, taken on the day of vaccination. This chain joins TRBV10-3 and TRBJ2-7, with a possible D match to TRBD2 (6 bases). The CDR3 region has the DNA TGTGCCATCAGTGGACGGGAGAGATACGAGCAGTACTTC. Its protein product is CAISGRERYEQYF.